These 24 T cell receptor beta chains originate from one sample sequenced in a study of shared clonotypes between healthy human individuals (dated by TCRdb to the early 2020s). Receptor libraries were prepared by the immunoSEQ multiplex PCR assay. Not all clones reach the TCRdb copy of this immuneACCESS table, which keeps in-frame sequences only. Checked studies attribute under half of the gap to unresolved V genes and leave the rest unexplained. The sample records 1.6 million or so clones, roughly 95% of which are singletons. The top ten clonotypes cover approximately 1% of the sample. The sequencing sample was made of naive CD4+ T cells sorted from blood. The cell subset or site label, read with the paper, signifies: CD45RA+ positively selected. These TCRs come from a man aged 30 to 45 in good health.

To note about this clone: The sample carries other DNA sequences with the same CDR3. J is TRBJ2-5 and V is TRBV6-5; D is ambiguous. Germline CDR1 is MNHEY and CDR2 is SVGAGI. This CDR3 has 14 amino acids. V was trimmed by 3 bases and J by 2 bases, leaving 10 bases between them. CDR3 nucleotides: TGTGCCAGCAGTTATTCGGAACTACAAGAGACCCAGTACTTC. This encodes CASSYSELQETQYF.

This clone showed up just once. This chain joins TRBV28 and TRBJ2-2, with a possible D match to TRBD1 (6 bases). In germline, CDR1 is MDHEN, CDR2 SYDVKM. The CDR3 runs 15 residues. Trimming removed 3 bases at V and 1 base at J, with 9 bases between. The CDR3 nucleotides are TGTGCCAGCAGTTTTGGGGGACAGAACACCGGGGAGCTGTTTTTT. The encoded protein is CASSFGGQNTGELFF.

The chain links TRBV7-9 to TRBJ1-1; 8 bases fit TRBD1. The CDR3 spans 11 residues. Germline loops: CDR1 SEHNR, CDR2 FQNEAQ (reference sequence). Germline trimming cut 5 bases from V and 11 bases from J; bases unmatched to any gene: 4. CDR3 residues: CASSIDRGAFF. The DNA of the CDR3 is TGTGCCAGCAGCATAGACAGGGGTGCTTTCTTT.

The genes are TRBV19 and TRBJ2-1; TRBD1 matches at 10 bases. V lost 4 bases to trimming and J lost 4 bases; unmatched junction nucleotides: 10. The CDR3 runs 17 residues. The germline CDR1 and CDR2 sequences are LNHDA and SQIVND (reference sequence). The DNA for the CDR3 is TGTGCCAGTAGTACATTCGCCGGACAGGGGGAATACAATGAGCAGTTCTTC. This translates into CASSTFAGQGEYNEQFF.

This clone was recorded once. This chain links TRBV5-5 with TRBJ1-4; 8 nucleotides align to TRBD1. The germline V gene encodes CDR1 SGHKS and CDR2 YYEKEE (reference sequence). CDR3 length: 15 amino acids. V lost 3 bases to trimming and J lost 11 bases; unmatched junction nucleotides: 12. The CDR3 reads CASSSPGQENVKLFF. CDR3 DNA: TGTGCCAGCAGCTCACCGGGACAGGAGAACGTTAAACTGTTTTTT.

This chain connects TRBV5-1 to TRBJ1-1, with TRBD1 matching over 9 bases. The CDR3 length is 15 residues. J was trimmed by 5 bases and V by 5 bases; bases with no gene match: 10. Germline CDR1 reads SGHRS; CDR2 reads YFSETQ. The CDR3 is CASRVSDRGETEAFF. CDR3 nucleotide sequence: TGCGCCAGCAGGGTCTCGGACAGGGGAGAAACTGAAGCTTTCTTT.

The chain is built from TRBV25-1 and TRBJ1-1; no definite D call. Trimming cost V 8 bases and J 1 base, with 14 bases left between them. Looked up from germline, CDR1 is MGHDK and CDR2 is SYGVNS. CDR3 size: 14 residues. CDR3: CASAPLGANTEAFF. The CDR3 bases are TGTGCCAGCGCCCCCCTCGGAGCGAACACTGAAGCTTTCTTT.

Points on this clone: Other DNA sequences in the same sample also yield this CDR3. The rearrangement joins TRBV5-1 to TRBJ1-1; no clear D gene. This CDR3 is built from 13 residues. Trimming took off 1 base at V and 0 bases at J, with 4 bases between the two ends. Germline assignment: CDR1 SGHRS and CDR2 YFSETQ. The CDR3 here is CASSLTVNTEAFF. The DNA for the CDR3 is TGCGCCAGCAGCTTGACAGTGAACACTGAAGCTTTCTTT.

The V and J genes are TRBV6-6 and TRBJ2-1; TRBD2 is a possible D gene (6 bases). The germline CDR1 and CDR2 sequences are MNHNY and SVGAGI (reference sequence). The length of the CDR3 is 15 residues. Trimming removed 2 bases at V and 8 bases at J, with 16 bases between. The CDR3 nucleotides are TGTGCCAGCAGTTACCGGGCGGGGAGGTCCGATGAGCAGTTCTTC. Residues: CASSYRAGRSDEQFF.

The chain carries TRBV6-1 and TRBJ2-7; D gene uncertain. The CDR3 runs to 13 residues. V dropped 3 bases and J dropped 1 base, with 7 bases sitting between them. Per the germline V gene, CDR1 is MNHNS and CDR2 is SASEGT. The CDR3 DNA reads as TGTGCCAGCAGTGATATTCTATCCTACGAGCAGTACTTC. Protein product: CASSDILSYEQYF.

This chain uses TRBV5-6 with TRBJ1-5, with a possible D match to TRBD1 (5 bases). Germline V gene data show CDR1 as SGHDT and CDR2 as YYEEEE. The CDR3 length is 13 residues. V gave up 4 bases and J gave up 4 bases, with 9 bases separating them. CDR3 coding DNA: TGTGCCAGCAGCCCGGGGGATAATCAGCCCCAGCATTTT. This encodes CASSPGDNQPQHF.

The V and J genes are TRBV2 and TRBJ2-7, with a weak D call TRBD1 (6 bases). The V end lost 3 bases, the J end lost 3 bases, and 12 bases lay between the germline ends. From germline, CDR1 is SNHLY and CDR2 FYNNEI. This CDR3 has 14 amino acids. The CDR3 here is CASSDPQGFYEQYF. The CDR3 DNA sequence: TGTGCCAGCAGTGATCCGCAGGGGTTCTACGAGCAGTACTTC.

V usage is TRBV27 and J usage is TRBJ2-7; 8 nucleotides agree with TRBD1. Germline values: CDR1 MNHEY, CDR2 SMNVEV (reference sequence). Trimming at V came to 5 bases and at J to 3 bases, leaving 9 bases not matched to a gene. CDR3 size: 15 residues. The CDR3 loop reads CASSILGQGHYEQYF. CDR3 DNA sequence: TGTGCCAGCAGTATACTTGGACAGGGACACTACGAGCAGTACTTC.

Concerning this clone: In the same sample, other DNA sequences code for this CDR3. CDR3 bases: TGTGCCAGCAGTCCGGGACAGAACACCGGGGAGCTGTTTTTT. Its translation is CASSPGQNTGELFF. V usage is TRBV28 and J usage is TRBJ2-2, with TRBD1 as a possible D gene (6 bases). V was clipped by 5 bases and J by 1 base, with 8 bases between them. Looked up from germline, CDR1 is MDHEN and CDR2 is SYDVKM. This CDR3 is 14 amino acids long.

The chain employs TRBV28 and TRBJ1-1, with D unresolved. From germline, CDR1 is MDHEN and CDR2 SYDVKM. This CDR3 contains 12 residues. V was pared by 6 bases and J by 1 base, with 6 bases between. This CDR3 is CASSRWNTEAFF. The DNA for the CDR3 is TGTGCCAGCAGCCGCTGGAACACTGAAGCTTTCTTT. Full variable domain (outside the CDR3, taken from reference TRBV28 and TRBJ1-1): DVKVTQSSRYLVKRTGEKVFLECVQDMDHENMFWYRQDPGLGLRLIYFSYDVKMKEKGDIPEGYSVSREKKERFSLILESASTNQTSMYLCASSRWNTEAFFGQGTRLTVV.

With regard to this clone: Other DNA sequences in this sample translate to the same CDR3. The rearrangement links TRBV30 to TRBJ2-7, with 14 bases identical to TRBD2. This CDR3 is 18 amino acids long. Germline-derived CDR1 and CDR2 are GTSNPN and SVGIG (reference sequence). The V segment lost 0 bases and the J segment 4 bases; nucleotides outside the gene matches: 11. The CDR3 DNA is TGTGCCTGGAGTGTACATGGACTAGCGGGGGGATTAGGGTACGAGCAGTACTTC. As protein: CAWSVHGLAGGLGYEQYF.

The rearrangement joins TRBV6-6 to TRBJ1-5, with 9 bases lining up with TRBD1. With V trimmed by 5 bases and J by 7 bases, 6 bases remained unmatched. CDR1 MNHNY and CDR2 SVGAGI come from the germline V gene (reference sequence). This CDR3 region has 14 residues. The CDR3 DNA reads TGTGCCAGCAGTCGACGACAGGGGGAACAGCCCCAGCATTTT. Its protein product is CASSRRQGEQPQHF.

This clone has just one count. V is TRBV5-4 and J is TRBJ2-7; D is unclear. Germline assignment: CDR1 SGHNT and CDR2 YYREEE (reference sequence). The CDR3 consists of 16 residues. V was pared by 0 bases and J by 1 base, with 14 bases between. CDR3 sequence: CASSLAGGLLSYEQYF. For the CDR3, the DNA is TGTGCCAGCAGCTTGGCTGGCGGCTTGCTGTCCTACGAGCAGTACTTC.

The V gene is TRBV10-3, the J gene TRBJ2-1; 7 bases are a match to TRBD2. The trim removed 0 bases at V and 5 bases at J, leaving 1 base unmatched. The germline CDR1 and CDR2 sequences are ENHRY and SYGVKD. The CDR3 has 14 residues. CDR3 protein: CAISESAGDNEQFF. The CDR3 nucleotides are TGTGCCATCAGTGAGTCGGCGGGAGACAATGAGCAGTTCTTC.

The rearrangement uses TRBV27 and TRBJ1-2; 9 positions match TRBD1. Germline CDR1 MNHEY, CDR2 SMNVEV (reference sequence). The CDR3 has 16 residues. Germline trimming cut 6 bases from V and 4 bases from J; bases unmatched to any gene: 12. This chain's CDR3 is CASSRGGTGYIYGYTF. CDR3 DNA: TGTGCCAGCAGCCGTGGGGGGACAGGGTATATCTATGGCTACACCTTC.

The chain carries TRBV28 and TRBJ2-1, with TRBD2 as a possible D gene (5 bases). With 6 bases removed from V and 10 bases from J, the gap between germline ends came to 10 bases. The CDR3 runs to 11 residues. CDR1 is MDHEN and CDR2 is SYDVKM in the germline V gene. CDR3 sequence reads: CASSVRREQFF. The CDR3 DNA follows: TGTGCCAGCAGCGTCCGGAGGGAGCAGTTCTTC.

The chain carries TRBV5-8 and TRBJ2-5; 14 nucleotides align to TRBD2. V lost 2 bases to trimming and J lost 4 bases; unmatched junction nucleotides: 7. The CDR3 has 17 amino acids. Per germline, CDR1 SGHTS and CDR2 YDEGEE. The CDR3 DNA reads TGTGCCAGCAGCTTACCCCCGGGACTAGCGGGAGCAGAGACCCAGTACTTC. The encoded protein is CASSLPPGLAGAETQYF.

This chain links TRBV2 with TRBJ2-2; D remains ambiguous. Looked up from germline, CDR1 is SNHLY and CDR2 is FYNNEI. There are 13 residues in the CDR3. The V end lost 6 bases, the J end lost 7 bases, and 12 bases lay between the germline ends. The CDR3 spells CASRQRLVGELFF. The CDR3 DNA follows: TGTGCCAGCAGACAGAGGTTGGTCGGGGAGCTGTTTTTT.

The V gene is TRBV5-1, the J gene TRBJ2-3; the D is unclear. CDR1 and CDR2 (germline): SGHRS, YFSETQ. V lost 0 bases and J 2 bases, leaving 7 bases between the germline ends. The CDR3 length is 14 residues. In DNA, the CDR3 is TGCGCCAGCAGCTTGGACTCCGACACAGATACGCAGTATTTT. Amino acid sequence: CASSLDSDTDTQYF.